This T cell receptor (beta chain) was profiled in a study of human T cells and chemical hapten exposure. About the study: Variation in per-sample TCR yields came mainly from small pooled library volume differences. Broader study findings: Expanded TCRs produced significantly more large CDR3 similarity clusters than controls did.

Germline loops: CDR1 LGHDT, CDR2 YNNKEL (reference sequence). The ends were cut back, 8 bases at V and 10 bases at J, with 15 bases in the middle. The CDR3 contains 12 residues. This clonotype was seen a few times. Its antigen remains unknown. TCRdb passed the RACE reads through MiXCR, listing each CDR3 protein once. The top ten hold roughly 1.4% of the sample, which has some 79,000 distinct CDR3 sequences, roughly 7.2% seen once. The time point: patch test 1, 2 weeks after DPC sensitization. Treatment indicated: therapeutic diphenylcyclopropenone sensitization with weekly scalp DPC. Donors, patients with alopecia ranging from 18 to 70 years old and judged suitable for DPC, provided samples.

The TCR was taken from a woman in her 30s with alopecia areata. Some clones in this sample may be carry-over from other donors' samples. The specimen comprised whole blood, sampled in connection with sensitization to the hapten diphenylcyclopropenone (DPC). This chain uses TRBV3-1 with TRBJ1-5; TRBD1 might be the D (5 bases). CDR3 protein: CASRGRDYPQHF. CDR3 sequence (DNA): TGTGCCAGCCGGGGCAGGGATTATCCCCAGCATTTT.